The source of this T cell receptor (beta chain) is a study of metastatic and nonmetastatic thyroid tumors. Ahead of thyroid surgery, no patient had received treatment of any kind. In regard to this clone: At one boundary the junction diverges from the germline segment, which might be a read error.

Per the germline V gene, CDR1 is SGHAT and CDR2 is FQNNGV. The CDR3 covers 16 residues. Original processing notes: CDR3 differences across clinicopathological groups were used to build a distant-metastasis classifier for papillary thyroid cancer. From the PCR reads, TCRdb re-called clones with MiXCR. These V and J calls are TCRdb output, not the study's own analysis. The table records approximately 20,000 clones, about 25% of them present only once. This clonotype originated in a male donor with papillary thyroid cancer or a benign thyroid nodule (not recorded which). Some clones in this sample may be carry-over from other donors' samples. The V call is TRBV11-2, the J call TRBJ2-1, with 8 bases that match TRBD2. Sequencing was done on a sample of blood. The CDR3 DNA follows: TGTACCAGCAGCTCGACTAGCGAAAGCTCCTACAATGAGCAGTTCTTC. Its translation: CTSSSTSESSYNEQFF.